This is a list of T cell receptor beta chains from one sample in a study of blood T cells in healthy people across ages. MiXCR, applied by TCRdb to the 5' RACE reads, yields one record per CDR3 protein. The table includes 500,000 to 550,000 distinct CDR3 sequences, around 24% detected once. This sample was also put to use in a study of T cells of mothers and their children.

Sequencing used blood. The receptor set was obtained from a boy aged 5-17 years in good health. The CDR3 runs from the conserved cysteine through the conserved F or W. The D gene is left open where the match is weak. Size tells how often a clone was seen (once, few, many) or the class of an expanded clone, and some rows leave it out.

D gene	V gene	clone size	J gene	CDR3 DNA	CDR3 protein
.	TRBV12-3/TRBV12-4	few	TRBJ2-7	TGTGCCAGCAGTTTCGGGGGCACGACCTACGAGCAGTACTTC	CASSFGGTTYEQYF
TRBD1	TRBV3-1	.	TRBJ2-7	TGTGCCAGCAGCTCCCCGACAGGGGGGTCTTGGGAGCAGTACTTC	CASSSPTGGSWEQYF
TRBD2	TRBV3-1	.	TRBJ2-1	TGTGCCAGCAGAATGCAGGGACTAGCGGTGTACAATGAGCAGTTCTTC	CASRMQGLAVYNEQFF
.	TRBV6-2/TRBV6-3	few	TRBJ1-6	TGTGCCAGCAGTTACCGCTGGGCGAGCTCCTATAATTCACCCCTCCACTTT	CASSYRWASSYNSPLHF
TRBD1	TRBV20-1	.	TRBJ2-7	TGCAGTGCTAGAGATGGCGACAGGGTGCTCTACGAGCAGTACTTC	CSARDGDRVLYEQYF
.	TRBV9	few	TRBJ2-7	TGTGCCAGCAGCGAAAACTTAGACTATAACGAGCAGTACTTC	CASSENLDYNEQYF
.	TRBV20-1	.	TRBJ2-1	TGCAGTGCTCAGGGAGGTGGAACGGGGCGCTACAATGAGCAGTTCTTC	CSAQGGGTGRYNEQFF
.	TRBV7-2	few	TRBJ1-1	TGTGCCAGCAGCTTAGTCCGCAGGGGTGAAGCTTTCTTT	CASSLVRRGEAFF
TRBD1	TRBV25-1	.	TRBJ1-1	TGTGCCAGCCGAGACAGGGGTCCTGAAGCTTTCTTT	CASRDRGPEAFF
.	TRBV7-9	.	TRBJ2-7	TGTGCCAGCAGCTTACCAGGACTATCCTCGTACGTTTGGAAGTACTTC	CASSLPGLSSYVWKYF
TRBD2	TRBV5-1	few	TRBJ2-5	TGCGCCAGCAGTTTCGGGACTAACGGAGAGACCCAGTACTTC	CASSFGTNGETQYF
TRBD1	TRBV12-3/TRBV12-4	.	TRBJ2-7	TGTGCCAGCAGTCCGCAGGAGACAGGGACCTACGAGCAGCACTTC	CASSPQETGTYEQHF
.	TRBV3-1	.	TRBJ2-5	TGTGCCAGCCTAAGTGGGCCATTTTCGGGAGAGACCCAGTACTTC	CASLSGPFSGETQYF
TRBD2	TRBV15	.	TRBJ2-1	TGTGCCACCAGCACCACTAGCGAAGCCTACAATGAGCAGTTCTTC	CATSTTSEAYNEQFF
TRBD1	TRBV27	.	TRBJ2-1	TGTGCCAGCAGCCCCCTGGGACAGGGGCCGTTTGGGGACAATGAGCAGTTCTTC	CASSPLGQGPFGDNEQFF
TRBD1	TRBV29-1	few	TRBJ1-2	TGCACCGACTGGACAGGGTTCGATGGCTACACCTTC	CTDWTGFDGYTF
TRBD2	TRBV9	few	TRBJ2-1	TGTGCTAGCAGCGTGGCGGGAGGGCCAAATAAGCAGTTCTTC	CASSVAGGPNKQFF
TRBD2	TRBV28	.	TRBJ2-1	TGTGCCAGCAGTTTCCCTAGCGGTACCATTAGCTCCTACAATGAGCAGTTCTTC	CASSFPSGTISSYNEQFF
.	TRBV20-1	few	TRBJ2-7	TGCAGTGCTAGGACGCAGGGATACTGCGAGCAGTACTTC	CSARTQGYCEQYF
TRBD2	TRBV6-6	.	TRBJ2-7	TGTGCCAGCAGGGGACTAGCGGGAGGGGCTTACGAGCAGTACTTC	CASRGLAGGAYEQYF
TRBD2	TRBV12-3/TRBV12-4	few	TRBJ2-5	TGTGCCAGCAGACCCTCTAGCGGGGAACAAGAGACCCAGTGCTTC	CASRPSSGEQETQCF
.	TRBV12-3/TRBV12-4	few	TRBJ2-7	TGTGCCAGCAGTGCTAGCGTCAGTGGGGTTTCGGACGAGCAGTACTTC	CASSASVSGVSDEQYF
TRBD1	TRBV27	few	TRBJ2-5	TGTGCCAGCAGCGACAGGGGACCCCAAGAGACCCAGTACTTC	CASSDRGPQETQYF
TRBD2	TRBV12-3/TRBV12-4	few	TRBJ2-1	TGTGCCAGCAGTCTTCTTCTAGCGGACAATGAGCAGTTCTTC	CASSLLLADNEQFF
TRBD1	TRBV18	few	TRBJ1-4	TGTGCCAGCTCGACGGGACAGGGGGGAACTAATGAAAAACTGTTTTTT	CASSTGQGGTNEKLFF
TRBD1	TRBV24-1	.	TRBJ2-5	TGTGCCACCAGGGCCGGGACAGGGCTTCAAGAGACCCAGTACTTC	CATRAGTGLQETQYF
.	TRBV28	.	TRBJ1-2	TGTGCCAGCAGTTTGAGAATGGACAGCCGCAAGAGGCCTTTCTATGGCTACACCTTC	CASSLRMDSRKRPFYGYTF
.	TRBV28	few	TRBJ2-5	TGTGCCAGCAGTACCCAGGGTTTCGAGACCCAGTACTTC	CASSTQGFETQYF
.	TRBV5-8	.	TRBJ2-2	TGTGCCAGCAGCTTACGGACACCGAACACCGGGGAGCTGTTTTTT	CASSLRTPNTGELFF
.	TRBV3-1	.	TRBJ2-5	TGTGCCAGCAGCCTGGGCCTTATCTCCTACGAACAGTACTTC	CASSLGLISYEQYF
TRBD2	TRBV7-9	few	TRBJ2-1	TGTGCCAGCAGCCCCTCATTGGGGGGGACCCCTGGCAATGAGCAGTTCTTC	CASSPSLGGTPGNEQFF
.	TRBV6-6	.	TRBJ2-7	TGTGCCAGCAGCTACTCGATAACAGGGGAGGCCTACGAGCAGTACTTC	CASSYSITGEAYEQYF
.	TRBV29-1	.	TRBJ2-7	TGCAGCGTTGGATCCTCCGACTACGAGCAGTACTTC	CSVGSSDYEQYF
.	TRBV6-5	few	TRBJ2-4	TGTGCCAGCCCTCTGGGTGCCAAAAACATTCAGTACTTC	CASPLGAKNIQYF
.	TRBV19	few	TRBJ1-1	TGTGCCAGTACCCCGGGAGGTGGATACGCTGAAGCTTTCTTT	CASTPGGGYAEAFF